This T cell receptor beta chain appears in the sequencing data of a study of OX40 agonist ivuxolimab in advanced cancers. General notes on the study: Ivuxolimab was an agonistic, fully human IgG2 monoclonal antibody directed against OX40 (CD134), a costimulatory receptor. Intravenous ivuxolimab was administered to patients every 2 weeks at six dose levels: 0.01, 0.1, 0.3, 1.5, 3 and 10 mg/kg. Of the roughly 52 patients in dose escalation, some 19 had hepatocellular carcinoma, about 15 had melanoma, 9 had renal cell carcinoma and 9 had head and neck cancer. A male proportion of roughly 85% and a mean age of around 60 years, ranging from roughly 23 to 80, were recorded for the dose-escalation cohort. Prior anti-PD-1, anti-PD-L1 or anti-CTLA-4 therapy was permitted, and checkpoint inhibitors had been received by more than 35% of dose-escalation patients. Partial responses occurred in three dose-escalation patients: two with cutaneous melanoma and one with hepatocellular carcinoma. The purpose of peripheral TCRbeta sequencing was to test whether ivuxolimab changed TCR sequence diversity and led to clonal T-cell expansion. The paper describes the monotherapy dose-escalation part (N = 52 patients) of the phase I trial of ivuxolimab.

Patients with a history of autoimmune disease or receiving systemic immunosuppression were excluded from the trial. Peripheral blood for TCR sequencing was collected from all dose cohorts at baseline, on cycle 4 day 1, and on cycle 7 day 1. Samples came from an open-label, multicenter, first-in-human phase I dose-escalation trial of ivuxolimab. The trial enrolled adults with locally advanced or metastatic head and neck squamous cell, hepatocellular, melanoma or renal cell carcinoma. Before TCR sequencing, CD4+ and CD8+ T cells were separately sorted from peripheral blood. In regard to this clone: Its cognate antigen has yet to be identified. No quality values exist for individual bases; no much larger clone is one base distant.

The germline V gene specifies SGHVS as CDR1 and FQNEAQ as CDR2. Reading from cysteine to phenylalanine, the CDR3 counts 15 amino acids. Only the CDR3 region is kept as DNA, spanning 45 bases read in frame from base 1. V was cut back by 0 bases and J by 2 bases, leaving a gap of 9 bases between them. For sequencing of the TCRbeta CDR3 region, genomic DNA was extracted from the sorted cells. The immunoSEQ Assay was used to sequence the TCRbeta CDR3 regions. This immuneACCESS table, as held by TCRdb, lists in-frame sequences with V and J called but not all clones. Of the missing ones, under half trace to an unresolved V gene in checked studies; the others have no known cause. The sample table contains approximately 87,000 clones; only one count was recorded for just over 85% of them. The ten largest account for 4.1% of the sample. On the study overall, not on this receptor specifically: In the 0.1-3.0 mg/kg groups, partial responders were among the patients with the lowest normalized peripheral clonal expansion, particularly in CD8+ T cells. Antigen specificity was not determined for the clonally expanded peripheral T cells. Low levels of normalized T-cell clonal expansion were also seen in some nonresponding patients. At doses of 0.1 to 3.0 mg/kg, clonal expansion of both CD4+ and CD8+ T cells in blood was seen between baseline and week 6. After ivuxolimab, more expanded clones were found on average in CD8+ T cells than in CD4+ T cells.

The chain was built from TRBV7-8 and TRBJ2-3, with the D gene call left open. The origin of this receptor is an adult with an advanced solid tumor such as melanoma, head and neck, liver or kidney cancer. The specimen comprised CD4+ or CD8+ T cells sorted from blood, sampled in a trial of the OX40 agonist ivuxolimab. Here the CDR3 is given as CASSLAGSYTDTQYF. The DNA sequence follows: TGTGCCAGCAGCTTAGCGGGCAGTTACACAGATACGCAGTATTTT.